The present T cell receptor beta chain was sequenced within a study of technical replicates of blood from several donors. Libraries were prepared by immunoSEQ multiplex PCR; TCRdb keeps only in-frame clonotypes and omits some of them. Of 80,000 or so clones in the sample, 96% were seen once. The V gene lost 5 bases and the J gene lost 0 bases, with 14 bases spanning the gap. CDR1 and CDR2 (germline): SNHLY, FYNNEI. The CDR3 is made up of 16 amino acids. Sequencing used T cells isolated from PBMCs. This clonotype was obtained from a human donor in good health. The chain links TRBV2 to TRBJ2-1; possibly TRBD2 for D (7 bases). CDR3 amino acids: CASSLEGGSSYNEQFF. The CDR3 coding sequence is TGTGCCAGCAGTCTCGAGGGGGGGAGCTCCTACAATGAGCAGTTCTTC.